The 19 T cell receptor beta chains listed next were all sequenced from one sample in a study of spatial heterogeneity in lung cancer. Study results and limitations: Mutation counts in tumors were tracked by counts of expanded intratumoral alpha and beta TCRs.

No cognate antigen is known for these TCRs. TCRdb re-called the 5' RACE reads through MiXCR, storing one row per CDR3 protein. The sample has a few thousand distinct CDR3 sequences; roughly 10% are singletons. Documented time point: sample taken at primary tumor resection. The starting material was lung tumor tissue, obtained at surgery. These TCRs come from a female donor with early-stage non-small cell lung cancer.

This clonotype is labeled as medium-sized. The rearrangement links TRBV28 to TRBJ1-5, with a possible D match to TRBD1 (6 bases). This CDR3 has 16 residues. CDR1 is MDHEN and CDR2 is SYDVKM in the germline V gene. V was trimmed by 5 bases and J by 0 bases, leaving 14 bases between them. The CDR3, as DNA: TGTGCCAGCAGTCCGGGGGGCAGGGATAGCAATCAGCCCCAGCATTTT. Translating gives CASSPGGRDSNQPQHF.

This clonotype ranks as medium-sized. V gene TRBV6-1 combines with J gene TRBJ1-5; the D gene is possibly TRBD1 (6 bases). V lost 2 bases and J lost 5, with 13 bases in between. Germline lookup yields CDR1 MNHNS and CDR2 SASEGT. CDR3 length equals 15 residues. This CDR3 reads CASSELGGADQPQHF. CDR3 bases: TGTGCCAGCAGTGAACTGGGGGGGGCGGATCAGCCCCAGCATTTT.

By share of the sample, this clonotype is medium-sized. CDR3 sequence: CSPVARGLAGAHEQFF. CDR3 nucleotide sequence: TGCAGCCCTGTGGCGCGGGGACTAGCGGGAGCGCATGAGCAGTTCTTC. The genes are TRBV29-1 and TRBJ2-1, with 14 bases lining up with TRBD2. V shed 8 bases, J shed 8 bases, and the junction held 14 bases outside the gene matches. Germline CDR1 reads SQVTM; CDR2 reads ANQGSEA. This CDR3 has 16 amino acids.

The chain links TRBV28 to TRBJ1-5; D gene uncertain. The ends were cut back, 6 bases at V and 1 base at J, with 7 bases in the middle. This CDR3 is 13 amino acids long. Germline CDR1 and CDR2: MDHEN and SYDVKM. The CDR3, as DNA: TGTGCCAGCAGAAGCGGGAGCAATCAGCCCCAGCATTTT. It translates to CASRSGSNQPQHF.

This clonotype is termed medium-sized. This chain connects TRBV27 to TRBJ2-7; D gene unclear. The germline gives CDR1 MNHEY, CDR2 SMNVEV (reference sequence). The germline V and J ends were trimmed by 3 bases and 6 bases, with 12 bases remaining between them. This CDR3 region has 13 residues. In DNA form, the CDR3 reads TGTGCCAGCAGTTTGTCTAGAAACGGCGAGCAGTACTTC. It is translated as CASSLSRNGEQYF.

This clonotype is labeled as medium-sized. In nucleotides, the CDR3 is TGTGCCAGCAGCGTAGGACCGGGACAGGGCTCCCTCCATTATGGCTACACCTTC. Its translation: CASSVGPGQGSLHYGYTF. The gene calls are TRBV7-2 and TRBJ1-2; 9 positions agree with TRBD1. Germline V lookup: CDR1 SGHTA, CDR2 FQGNSA. V lost 5 bases to trimming and J lost 5 bases; unmatched junction nucleotides: 18. This CDR3 is 18 amino acids long.

The sample holds many counts of this clonotype. The CDR3 loop is CASSLRITDPNTGELFF. The CDR3 DNA reads TGTGCCAGCAGCTTACGTATCACAGATCCGAACACCGGGGAGCTGTTTTTT. This sequence joins TRBV5-6 and TRBJ2-2; unclear D gene. Trimming cost V 2 bases and J 0 bases, with 14 bases left between them. Germline CDR1 is SGHDT and CDR2 is YYEEEE. The CDR3 totals 17 residues.

This clonotype was detected ten times or more. This chain links TRBV6-2 or TRBV6-3 with TRBJ1-1; D may be TRBD1 (5 bases). Trimming pared 5 bases from V and 4 bases from J, leaving 5 bases between. Germline CDR1 MNHEY, CDR2 SVGEGT. This CDR3 is built from 11 residues. CDR3 nucleotide sequence: TGTGCCAGCAGTACAGGCACTGAAGCTTTCTTT. Amino acid sequence: CASSTGTEAFF.

This clonotype is labeled medium-sized. CDR3 sequence (DNA): TGCAGTGCTAGAGACTTTATAGCGGGAGACGGATACGAGCAGTACTTC. Its translation is CSARDFIAGDGYEQYF. The chain carries TRBV20-1 and TRBJ2-7, with 9 bases identical to TRBD2. CDR1 is DFQATT and CDR2 is SNEGSKA in the germline V gene (reference sequence). CDR3 length: 16 residues. Trimming took 0 bases from V and 4 from J; bases not matched to a gene: 10.

This clonotype appeared many times. The rearrangement links TRBV4-2 to TRBJ1-2; possibly TRBD1 for D (6 bases). The CDR3 has 14 residues. The V end lost 4 bases, the J end lost 7 bases, and 16 bases lay between the germline ends. Germline assignment: CDR1 LGHNA and CDR2 YNFKEQ. The DNA of the CDR3 is TGTGCCAGCAGCCGGGACATCGGGGGTAGTGGCTACACCTTC. Translated, it gives CASSRDIGGSGYTF.

This clonotype is termed medium-sized (0.01 to 0.1%). This chain joins TRBV4-1 and TRBJ2-7; 7 positions match TRBD1. V shed 1 base, J shed 0 bases, and the junction held 6 bases outside the gene matches. This CDR3 comprises 16 residues. The germline V gene has CDR1 MGHRA and CDR2 YSYEKL. The CDR3 loop reads CASSQASDRVSYEQYF. As DNA, the CDR3 is TGCGCCAGCAGCCAAGCGTCCGACAGGGTCTCCTACGAGCAGTACTTC.

Relative to its sample, this clonotype is medium-sized. J is TRBJ2-3 and V is TRBV11-1; D not certain. Per the germline V gene, CDR1 is SGHAT and CDR2 is FQDESV (reference sequence). This CDR3 contains 12 residues. V was clipped by 1 base and J by 9 bases, with 8 bases between them. CDR3 loop: CASSLEGPTQYF. CDR3 nucleotides: TGTGCCAGCAGCTTAGAAGGGCCCACGCAGTATTTT. Full variable domain (rest looked up from reference TRBV11-1 and TRBJ2-3): EAEVAQSPRYKITEKSQAVAFWCDPISGHATLYWYRQILGQGPELLVQFQDESVVDDSQLPKDRFSAERLKGVDSTLKIQPAELGDSAMYLCASSLEGPTQYFGPGTRLTVL.

This clonotype was observed at least ten times. The rearrangement uses TRBV12-3 or TRBV12-4 and TRBJ1-6; D unresolved. V lost 6 bases to trimming and J lost 6 bases, with 9 bases between them. The CDR3 contains 13 residues. The CDR3, as DNA: TGTGCCAGCAGGCTCTTCCCTAATTCACCCCTCCACTTT. Its translation: CASRLFPNSPLHF.

This clonotype occurred many times. V usage is TRBV20-1 and J usage is TRBJ2-1; D is perhaps TRBD2 (6 bases). V lost 6 bases and J 4 bases, leaving 16 bases between the germline ends. The CDR3 loop spans 14 amino acids. CDR1 DFQATT and CDR2 SNEGSKA come from the germline V gene (reference sequence). DNA of the CDR3: TGCAGTGCCTCGGAGGGCCTGGGGTACAATGAGCAGTTCTTC. Its protein product is CSASEGLGYNEQFF.

This clonotype was observed at least ten times. The chain joins TRBV30 to TRBJ1-2; D is uncertain. Germline V gene data show CDR1 as GTSNPN and CDR2 as SVGIG (reference sequence). This CDR3 comprises 11 residues. Trimming shortened V by 2 bases and J by 12 bases, and 13 bases separated the two germline ends. In nucleotides, the CDR3 is TGTGCCTGGAGTAGGGCCAGTTCGGACACCTTC. Translating it yields CAWSRASSDTF.

This clonotype came up a few times. The chain uses TRBV28 and TRBJ2-2, with D unclear. The CDR3 has 12 residues. Between the trimmed V and J ends, which lost 8 bases and 4 bases, there was a span of 8 bases. Germline CDR1 MDHEN, CDR2 SYDVKM. DNA for the CDR3: TGTGCCAGCGGAGAGCTCACCGGGGAGCTGTTTTTT. It codes for CASGELTGELFF.

This clonotype is deemed medium-sized. This chain connects TRBV3-1 to TRBJ2-7; D remains unclear. The CDR3 runs to 15 residues. Germline CDR1 is LGHDT and CDR2 is YNNKEL (reference sequence). V was cut by 2 bases and J by 3 bases, with 14 bases left in between. The CDR3: CASSQSPGSHYEQYF. CDR3 nucleotide sequence: TGTGCCAGCAGCCAATCCCCGGGCAGTCACTACGAGCAGTACTTC.

This clonotype is labeled medium-sized. The chain joins TRBV20-1 to TRBJ2-5; D is perhaps TRBD1 (6 bases). This CDR3 region has 15 residues. Trimming took off 5 bases at V and 4 bases at J, with 20 bases between the two ends. Germline CDR1 is DFQATT and CDR2 is SNEGSKA (reference sequence). The CDR3 DNA reads as TGCAGTGCTGGCCAGGGATGGGGACAACGAGAGACCCAGTACTTC. Protein product: CSAGQGWGQRETQYF.

By sample share, this clonotype is medium-sized (0.01 to 0.1%). This rearrangement joins TRBV5-5 to TRBJ1-1; 9 nucleotides line up with TRBD1. After removal of 2 bases from V and 6 bases from J, the junction contained 5 bases not matched to a gene. Germline assignment: CDR1 SGHKS and CDR2 YYEKEE (reference sequence). The CDR3 spans 14 residues. Here the CDR3 DNA reads TGTGCCAGCAGCTTCGGGACAGGGCCCTCTGAAGCTTTCTTT. Protein: CASSFGTGPSEAFF. Filled out from reference TRBV5-5 and TRBJ1-1, the complete variable domain reads DAGVTQSPTHLIKTRGQQVTLRCSPISGHKSVSWYQQVLGQGPQFIFQYYEKEERGRGNFPDRFSARQFPNYSSELNVNALLLGDSALYLCASSFGTGPSEAFFGQGTRLTVV.